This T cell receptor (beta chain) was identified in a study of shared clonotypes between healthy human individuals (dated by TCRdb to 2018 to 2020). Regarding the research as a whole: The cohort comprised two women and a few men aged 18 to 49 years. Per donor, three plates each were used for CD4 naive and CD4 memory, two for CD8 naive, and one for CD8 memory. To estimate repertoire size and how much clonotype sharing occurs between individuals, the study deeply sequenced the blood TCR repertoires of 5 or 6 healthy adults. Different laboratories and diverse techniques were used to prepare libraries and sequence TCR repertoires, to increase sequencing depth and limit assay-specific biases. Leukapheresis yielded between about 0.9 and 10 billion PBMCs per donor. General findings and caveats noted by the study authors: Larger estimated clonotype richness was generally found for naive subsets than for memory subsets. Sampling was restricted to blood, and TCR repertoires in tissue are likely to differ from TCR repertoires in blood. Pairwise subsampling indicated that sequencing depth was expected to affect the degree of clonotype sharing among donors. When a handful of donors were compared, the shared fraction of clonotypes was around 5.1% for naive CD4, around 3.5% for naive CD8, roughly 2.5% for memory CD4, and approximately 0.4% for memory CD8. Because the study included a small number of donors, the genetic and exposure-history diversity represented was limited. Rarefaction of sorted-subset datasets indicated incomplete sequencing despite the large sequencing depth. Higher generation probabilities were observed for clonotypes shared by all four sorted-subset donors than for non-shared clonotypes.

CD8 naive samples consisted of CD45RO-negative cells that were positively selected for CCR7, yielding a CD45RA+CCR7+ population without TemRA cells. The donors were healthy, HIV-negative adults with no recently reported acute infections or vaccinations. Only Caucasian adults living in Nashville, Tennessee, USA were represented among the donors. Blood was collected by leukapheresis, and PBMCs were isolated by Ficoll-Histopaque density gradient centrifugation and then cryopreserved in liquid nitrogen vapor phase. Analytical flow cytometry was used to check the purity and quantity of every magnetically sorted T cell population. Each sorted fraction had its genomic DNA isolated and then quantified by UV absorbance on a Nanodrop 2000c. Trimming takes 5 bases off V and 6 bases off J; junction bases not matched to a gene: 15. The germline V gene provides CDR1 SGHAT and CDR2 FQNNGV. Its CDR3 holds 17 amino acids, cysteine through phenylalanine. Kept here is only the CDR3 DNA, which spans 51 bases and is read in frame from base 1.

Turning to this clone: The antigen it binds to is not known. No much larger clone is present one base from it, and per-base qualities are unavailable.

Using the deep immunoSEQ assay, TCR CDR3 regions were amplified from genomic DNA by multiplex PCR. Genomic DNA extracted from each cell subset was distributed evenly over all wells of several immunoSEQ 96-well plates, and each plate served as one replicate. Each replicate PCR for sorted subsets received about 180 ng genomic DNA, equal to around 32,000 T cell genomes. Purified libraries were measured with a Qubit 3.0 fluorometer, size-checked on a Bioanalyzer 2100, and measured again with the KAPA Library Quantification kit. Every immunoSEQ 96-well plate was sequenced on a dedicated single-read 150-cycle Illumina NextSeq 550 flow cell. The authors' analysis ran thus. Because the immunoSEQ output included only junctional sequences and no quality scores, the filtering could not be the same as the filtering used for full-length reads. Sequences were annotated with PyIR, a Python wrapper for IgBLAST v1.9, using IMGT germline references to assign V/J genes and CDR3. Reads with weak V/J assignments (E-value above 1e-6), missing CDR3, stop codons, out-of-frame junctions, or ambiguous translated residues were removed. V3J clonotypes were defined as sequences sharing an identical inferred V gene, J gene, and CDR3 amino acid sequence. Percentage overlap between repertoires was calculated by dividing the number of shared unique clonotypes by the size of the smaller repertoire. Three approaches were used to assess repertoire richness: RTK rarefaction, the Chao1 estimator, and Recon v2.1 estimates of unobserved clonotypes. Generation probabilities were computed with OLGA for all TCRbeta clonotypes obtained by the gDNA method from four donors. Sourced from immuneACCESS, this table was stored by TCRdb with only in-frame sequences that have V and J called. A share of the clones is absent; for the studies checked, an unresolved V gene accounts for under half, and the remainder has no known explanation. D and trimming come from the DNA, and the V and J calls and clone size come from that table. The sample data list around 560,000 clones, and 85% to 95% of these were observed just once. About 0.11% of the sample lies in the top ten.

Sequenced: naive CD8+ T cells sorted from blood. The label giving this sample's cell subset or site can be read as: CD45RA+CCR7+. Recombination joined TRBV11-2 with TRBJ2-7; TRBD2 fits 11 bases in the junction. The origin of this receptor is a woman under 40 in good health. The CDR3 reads CASSPIYVLAGASEQYF. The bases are TGTGCCAGCAGCCCAATCTACGTACTAGCGGGAGCATCCGAGCAGTACTTC. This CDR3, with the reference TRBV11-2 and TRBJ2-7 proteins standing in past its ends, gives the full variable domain EAGVAQSPRYKIIEKRQSVAFWCNPISGHATLYWYQQILGQGPKLLIQFQNNGVVDDSQLPKDRFSAERLKGVDSTLKIQPAKLEDSAVYLCASSPIYVLAGASEQYFGPGTRLTVT.